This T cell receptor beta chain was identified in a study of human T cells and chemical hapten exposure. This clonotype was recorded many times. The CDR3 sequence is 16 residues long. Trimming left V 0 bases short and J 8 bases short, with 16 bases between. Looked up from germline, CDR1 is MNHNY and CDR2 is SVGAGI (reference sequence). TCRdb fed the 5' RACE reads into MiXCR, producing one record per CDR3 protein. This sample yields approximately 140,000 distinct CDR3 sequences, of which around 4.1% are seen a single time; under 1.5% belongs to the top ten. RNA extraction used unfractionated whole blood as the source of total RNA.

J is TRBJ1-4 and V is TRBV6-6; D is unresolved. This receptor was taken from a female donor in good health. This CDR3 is CASSYSIAAEEEKLFF. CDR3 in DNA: TGTGCCAGCAGTTACTCGATTGCGGCAGAGGAAGAAAAACTGTTTTTT.